Below are 3 T cell receptor beta chains sequenced from a single sample in a study of T cell responses to AZD1222 COVID-19 vaccine. Generated by immunoSEQ multiplex PCR, the TCRdb table keeps only in-frame clones and is missing some. The data show some 150,000 clones, around nine tenths seen once. The sample in question was peripheral blood, obtained on day 0 of AZD1222 vaccination. Receptor source: an adult in good health.

This chain links TRBV7-9 with TRBJ1-4, with a possible D match to TRBD1 (5 bases). V shed 1 base and J shed 8 bases, with 8 bases lying between them. The CDR3 extends over 13 amino acids. From germline, CDR1 is SEHNR and CDR2 FQNEAQ (reference sequence). The CDR3 nucleotides are TGTGCCAGCAGCTTAGGGGGCGGCGAAAAACTGTTTTTT. Its protein is CASSLGGGEKLFF.

This clone was recorded only once. The CDR3 coding sequence is TGCGCCAGCGAGGGTATGGAGACCCAGTACTTC. Encoded protein: CASEGMETQYF. This chain links TRBV10-1 with TRBJ2-5; D perhaps matches TRBD2 (5 bases). Trimming pared 8 bases from V and 5 bases from J, leaving 9 bases between. Per germline, CDR1 WNHNN and CDR2 SYGVQD (reference sequence). The CDR3 covers 11 residues.

The rearrangement joins TRBV28 to TRBJ1-6, with 7 bases matching TRBD1. The J segment lost 3 bases and the V segment lost 4 bases, leaving 6 bases of the junction unmatched. The CDR3 spans 16 residues. Per germline, CDR1 MDHEN and CDR2 SYDVKM. The CDR3 nucleotides are TGTGCCAGCAGTTACTCCCGGGACAGCTATAATTCACCCCTCCACTTT. It codes for CASSYSRDSYNSPLHF.